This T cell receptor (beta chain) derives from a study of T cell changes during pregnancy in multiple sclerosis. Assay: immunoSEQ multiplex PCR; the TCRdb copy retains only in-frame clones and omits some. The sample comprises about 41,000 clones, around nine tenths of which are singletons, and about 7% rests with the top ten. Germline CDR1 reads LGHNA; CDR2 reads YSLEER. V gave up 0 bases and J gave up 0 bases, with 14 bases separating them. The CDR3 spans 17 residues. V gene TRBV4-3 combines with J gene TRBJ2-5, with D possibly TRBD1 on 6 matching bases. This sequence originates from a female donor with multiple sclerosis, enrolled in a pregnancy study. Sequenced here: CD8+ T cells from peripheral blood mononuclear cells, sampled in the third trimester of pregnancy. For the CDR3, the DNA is TGCGCCAGCAGCCAAGATAGTGGGGGCCCGTACCAAGAGACCCAGTACTTC. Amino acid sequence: CASSQDSGGPYQETQYF.